This T cell receptor beta chain derives from a study of blood T cell repertoires in COVID-19. Sequencing used immunoSEQ multiplex PCR; TCRdb keeps in-frame clones, though not all of them. The repertoire consists of about 160,000 clones, with more than 75% occurring once and the leading ten covering less than 2.5%. The J segment lost 4 bases and the V segment lost 2 bases, leaving 9 bases of the junction unmatched. Germline V gives CDR1 SEHNR, CDR2 FQNEAQ (reference sequence). The CDR3 has 16 amino acids. Source material: peripheral blood. The rearrangement links TRBV7-9 to TRBJ2-3; TRBD2 aligns across 7 bases. The receptor comes from a man between 65 and 79 years old with acute or convalescent COVID-19. The CDR3, as DNA: TGTGCCAGCAGCTTATCGGGAGGAGCTGGGTCAGATACGCAGTATTTT. Protein sequence: CASSLSGGAGSDTQYF.